These T cell receptor beta chains were read from a single sample in a study of shared clonotypes between healthy human individuals. TCRdb keeps only in-frame clones here, not all; method: immunoSEQ multiplex PCR. The data show around 95,000 clones, around half seen once. Sequenced sample: PBMCs. The receptors were sampled from a middle-aged woman in good health. Some clones in this sample may be carry-over from other donors' samples. The CDR3 runs from the conserved cysteine through the conserved F or W. Size is omitted from some rows. Given values are once, few, many or a class for expanded clones.

abundance: .; v_gene: TRBV5-6; j_gene: TRBJ2-5; len: 16; CDR3aa: CASSLGGQGTGQTQYF
abundance: many; v_gene: TRBV7-2; j_gene: TRBJ2-3; len: 15; CDR3aa: CASSPRGGSSDTQYF
abundance: .; v_gene: TRBV5-4; j_gene: TRBJ2-5; len: 13; CDR3aa: CASSPGTRETQYF
abundance: .; v_gene: TRBV28; j_gene: TRBJ2-4; len: 14; CDR3aa: CASRRTGTGNIQYF
abundance: many; v_gene: TRBV18; j_gene: TRBJ2-3; len: 14; CDR3aa: CASSRGQAPDTQYF
abundance: .; v_gene: TRBV30; j_gene: TRBJ1-3; len: 17; CDR3aa: CAWSRAAGYISGNTIYF
abundance: few; v_gene: TRBV28; j_gene: TRBJ2-7; len: 15; CDR3aa: CASSISGIAPYEQYF
abundance: few; v_gene: TRBV5-1; j_gene: TRBJ2-1; len: 17; CDR3aa: CASSSIPGLAPNNEQFF
abundance: .; v_gene: TRBV7-9; j_gene: TRBJ2-5; len: 13; CDR3aa: CASSTGGGETQYF
abundance: .; v_gene: TRBV5-1; j_gene: TRBJ2-6; len: 17; CDR3aa: CASSFGDTNSGANVLTF
abundance: .; v_gene: TRBV30; j_gene: TRBJ2-7; len: 14; CDR3aa: CAWSEGTTAYEQYF
abundance: .; v_gene: TRBV28; j_gene: TRBJ2-1; len: 16; CDR3aa: CASSLWTAGGKHEQFF
abundance: few; v_gene: TRBV28; j_gene: TRBJ1-3; len: 17; CDR3aa: CASTHKGHSYSGNTIYF
abundance: once; v_gene: TRBV1; j_gene: TRBJ2-1; len: 15; CDR3aa: CASSPGLAGENEQFF
abundance: .; v_gene: TRBV4-2; j_gene: TRBJ2-3; len: 14; CDR3aa: CASSQQDWTRPQYF
abundance: .; v_gene: TRBV5-1; j_gene: TRBJ2-6; len: 16; CDR3aa: CASSRDGPSGANVLTF
abundance: .; v_gene: TRBV28; j_gene: TRBJ2-1; len: 12; CDR3aa: CASSLLYNEQFF
abundance: .; v_gene: TRBV30; j_gene: .; len: 16; CDR3aa: CAWTGLAGEDSYEQYF
abundance: .; v_gene: TRBV20-1; j_gene: TRBJ2-5; len: 11; CDR3aa: CSASNPSAQYF
abundance: .; v_gene: TRBV18; j_gene: TRBJ2-5; len: 15; CDR3aa: CASSAGTGSGETQYF
abundance: many; v_gene: TRBV5-1; j_gene: TRBJ2-3; len: 16; CDR3aa: CASSVLDSTSTDTQYF
abundance: many; v_gene: TRBV2; j_gene: TRBJ1-5; len: 13; CDR3aa: CASSEQHDQPQHF
abundance: many; v_gene: TRBV9; j_gene: TRBJ2-1; len: 15; CDR3aa: CASSPRTSGSYEQFF
abundance: .; v_gene: TRBV15; j_gene: TRBJ1-5; len: 16; CDR3aa: CATSRPQLRGNQPQHF
abundance: many; v_gene: TRBV4-3; j_gene: TRBJ1-1; len: 15; CDR3aa: CASSRRGGGNTEAFF
abundance: many; v_gene: TRBV30; j_gene: TRBJ1-4; len: 15; CDR3aa: CAWMKKQGFSEKLFF
abundance: .; v_gene: TRBV30; j_gene: TRBJ2-7; len: 11; CDR3aa: CAWAVTYEQYF
abundance: many; v_gene: TRBV18; j_gene: TRBJ2-5; len: 13; CDR3aa: CASSPEIRETQYF
abundance: few; v_gene: TRBV27; j_gene: TRBJ2-7; len: 15; CDR3aa: CASSWRYRGQYEQYF
abundance: few; v_gene: TRBV29-1; j_gene: TRBJ2-7; len: 13; CDR3aa: CSVGNVGDYEQYF
abundance: .; v_gene: TRBV5-1; j_gene: TRBJ2-5; len: 14; CDR3aa: CASSFSGSQETQYF
abundance: .; v_gene: TRBV21-1; j_gene: TRBJ1-5; len: 14; CDR3aa: CASSLTGGRAAQHF
abundance: once; v_gene: TRBV5-1; j_gene: TRBJ1-4; len: 13; CDR3aa: CASHGSTNEKLFF
abundance: .; v_gene: TRBV5-1; j_gene: TRBJ1-2; len: 16; CDR3aa: CASSLGQGARVSGYTF
abundance: once; v_gene: TRBV30; j_gene: TRBJ2-2; len: 11; CDR3aa: CAWSVTGELFF
abundance: .; v_gene: TRBV2; j_gene: TRBJ2-1; len: 15; CDR3aa: CASRAGLADYNEQFF
abundance: few; v_gene: TRBV6-4; j_gene: TRBJ2-3; len: 13; CDR3aa: CASSEEDTDTQYF